Below, one T cell receptor (beta chain) is given with its context. These data belong to a study of blood T cell repertoires in COVID-19. Overall study context: Acute and convalescent COVID-19 samples came from the United States, Italy and Spain. T cells, B-cell-depleted T cells, or PBMCs supplied cDNA or gDNA.

Methods used by the authors: Estimation of nucleated cell counts was performed using reference gene primer amplification. Produced via immunoSEQ multiplex PCR; TCRdb's table is partial and in-frame only. The V and J calls and the clone size are those of that table, but D and trimming were determined from the DNA. The sample yields some 200,000 clones, about 80% seen once. The sequenced sample consisted of peripheral blood. The sequence derives from a woman aged 70-85 years with acute or convalescent COVID-19.

As DNA, the CDR3 is TGTGCCAGCAGCCAAGACCAACGAGGGGGGGGCTACAATGAGCAGTTCTTC. This codes for CASSQDQRGGGYNEQFF. The chain carries TRBV4-2 and TRBJ2-1, with D perhaps matching TRBD2 (7 bases). The CDR3 runs 17 residues. Trimming shortened V by 0 bases and J by 3 bases, and 15 bases separated the two germline ends. Germline CDR1 and CDR2: LGHNA and YNFKEQ.